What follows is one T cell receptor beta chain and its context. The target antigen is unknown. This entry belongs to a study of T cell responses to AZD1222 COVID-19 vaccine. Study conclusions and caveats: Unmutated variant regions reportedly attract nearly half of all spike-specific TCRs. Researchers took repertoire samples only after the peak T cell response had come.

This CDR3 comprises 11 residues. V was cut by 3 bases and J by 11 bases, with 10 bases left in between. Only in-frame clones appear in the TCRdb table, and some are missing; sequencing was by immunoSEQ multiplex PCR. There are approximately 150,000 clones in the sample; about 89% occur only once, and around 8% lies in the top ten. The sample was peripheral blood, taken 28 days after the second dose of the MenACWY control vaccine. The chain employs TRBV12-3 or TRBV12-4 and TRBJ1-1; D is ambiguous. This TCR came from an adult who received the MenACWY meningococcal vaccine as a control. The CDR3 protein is CASSFGLGAFF. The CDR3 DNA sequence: TGTGCCAGCAGTTTTGGGTTGGGGGCTTTCTTT.